Listed below are T cell receptor beta chains from one sample, sequenced in a study of blood T cell repertoires in COVID-19. The repertoire was sequenced with immunoSEQ multiplex PCR; TCRdb's copy has only in-frame clones and lacks some. This repertoire shows tens of thousands of clones, over 80% found once; its top ten account for 9% to 10%. The sample comprised peripheral blood. The receptors shown here come from a human donor in a cohort sampled during active COVID-19. Each CDR3 is given with its conserved first and last residue. The order of the fields is V gene, D gene, J gene, clone size, CDR3 DNA, CDR3 protein. D genes are given only for firm matches. Some rows mark clone size as missing; the rest say once, few, many or name a class of expanded clone.

v_call: TRBV4-2
d_call: -
j_call: TRBJ1-2
clone_size: -
cdr3_nt: TGTGCCAGCAGCCAAGAAGCGGTTAACTATGGCTACACCTTC
cdr3_aa: CASSQEAVNYGYTF

v_call: TRBV19
d_call: -
j_call: TRBJ2-7
clone_size: few
cdr3_nt: TGTGCCAGTAGTATTCGAGGGGGTAACCACGAGCAGTACTTC
cdr3_aa: CASSIRGGNHEQYF

v_call: TRBV6-4
d_call: TRBD1
j_call: TRBJ1-1
clone_size: -
cdr3_nt: TGTGCCAGCAGACAGGGGGAAATGAACACTGAAGCTTTCTTT
cdr3_aa: CASRQGEMNTEAFF

v_call: TRBV27
d_call: -
j_call: TRBJ1-1
clone_size: -
cdr3_nt: TGTGCCAGCAGCCCAACTCGGAACACTGAAGCTTTCTTT
cdr3_aa: CASSPTRNTEAFF

v_call: TRBV30
d_call: -
j_call: TRBJ2-1
clone_size: -
cdr3_nt: TGTGCCTGGAGTCCTGACAATGAGCAGTTCTTC
cdr3_aa: CAWSPDNEQFF

v_call: TRBV28
d_call: -
j_call: TRBJ1-1
clone_size: -
cdr3_nt: TGTGCCAGCAGTGTCGGGGGGGGCCAGGGAGTAAGGGCTTTCTTT
cdr3_aa: CASSVGGGQGVRAFF

v_call: TRBV28
d_call: TRBD2
j_call: TRBJ2-7
clone_size: few
cdr3_nt: TGTGCCAGCAGTTGGACTAGCGGGAGCGAGCAGTACTTC
cdr3_aa: CASSWTSGSEQYF

v_call: TRBV11-2
d_call: -
j_call: TRBJ1-2
clone_size: -
cdr3_nt: TGTGCCAGCAGCCAAGGGGGGGCGCGTTATGGCTACACCTTC
cdr3_aa: CASSQGGARYGYTF

v_call: TRBV19
d_call: -
j_call: TRBJ2-1
clone_size: -
cdr3_nt: TGTGCCAGTAGTAATCAGATTGCCCCCACCAATGAGCAGTTCTTC
cdr3_aa: CASSNQIAPTNEQFF

v_call: TRBV15
d_call: TRBD2
j_call: TRBJ2-1
clone_size: -
cdr3_nt: TGTGCCACCAGCAGAGCCCCTAGCGGGAGGGCCGGGGATGAGCAGTTCTTC
cdr3_aa: CATSRAPSGRAGDEQFF

v_call: TRBV15
d_call: TRBD1
j_call: TRBJ2-7
clone_size: -
cdr3_nt: TGTGCCATCAGGTCCAGGGACAGGGAGGGCGAGCAGTACTTC
cdr3_aa: CAIRSRDREGEQYF

v_call: TRBV9
d_call: TRBD1
j_call: TRBJ1-6
clone_size: -
cdr3_nt: TGTGCCAGCAGCGCCGGACAGGGGGCCATGGGTTCACCCCTCCACTTT
cdr3_aa: CASSAGQGAMGSPLHF

v_call: TRBV9
d_call: TRBD2
j_call: TRBJ2-3
clone_size: -
cdr3_nt: TGTGCCAGCAGCGTTACTAGCGGGAAGACAGATACGCAGTATTTT
cdr3_aa: CASSVTSGKTDTQYF

v_call: TRBV15
d_call: -
j_call: TRBJ1-5
clone_size: -
cdr3_nt: TGTGCCACCAGCAGAGGAACAGGAAATCAGCCCCAGCATTTT
cdr3_aa: CATSRGTGNQPQHF

v_call: TRBV19
d_call: -
j_call: TRBJ1-2
clone_size: -
cdr3_nt: TGTGCCAGTAAGATAGGGGACTATGGCTACACCTTC
cdr3_aa: CASKIGDYGYTF

v_call: TRBV28
d_call: -
j_call: TRBJ2-1
clone_size: -
cdr3_nt: TGTGCCAGCAGTTTTAGCGGAGGCCCACCCTACAATGAGCAGTTCTTC
cdr3_aa: CASSFSGGPPYNEQFF

v_call: TRBV9
d_call: -
j_call: TRBJ1-5
clone_size: -
cdr3_nt: TGTGCCAGCAGCGTGGGGGGGGGCCAGCCCCAGCATTTT
cdr3_aa: CASSVGGGQPQHF

v_call: TRBV7-3
d_call: -
j_call: TRBJ2-1
clone_size: -
cdr3_nt: TGTGCCAGCAGCTTAAGAGGGTGGGTGAATGAGCAGTTCTTC
cdr3_aa: CASSLRGWVNEQFF

v_call: TRBV3-1/TRBV3-2
d_call: -
j_call: TRBJ1-2
clone_size: -
cdr3_nt: TGTGCCAGCAGCCAAGGGGTCGGAGCTAACTATGGCTACACCTTC
cdr3_aa: CASSQGVGANYGYTF

v_call: TRBV6-4
d_call: TRBD1
j_call: TRBJ1-1
clone_size: -
cdr3_nt: TGTGCCAGCAGTGAATGCGGGACAGGGGGCGCGGACACTGAAGCTTTCTTT
cdr3_aa: CASSECGTGGADTEAFF

v_call: TRBV2
d_call: -
j_call: TRBJ1-3
clone_size: -
cdr3_nt: TGTGCCAGCAGTCCCAGGGCAGGTTTCTCTGGAAACACCATATATTTT
cdr3_aa: CASSPRAGFSGNTIYF

v_call: TRBV10-3
d_call: TRBD2
j_call: TRBJ2-3
clone_size: -
cdr3_nt: TGTGCCATCGCAGAGACTAGCGGGGGCACTACAGATACGCAGTATTTT
cdr3_aa: CAIAETSGGTTDTQYF

v_call: TRBV24-1
d_call: TRBD1
j_call: TRBJ1-1
clone_size: -
cdr3_nt: TGTGCCACCAGTGATCTCCGGGACAGGGATATCGGGGTAGACACTGAAGCTTTCTTT
cdr3_aa: CATSDLRDRDIGVDTEAFF

v_call: TRBV2
d_call: TRBD1
j_call: TRBJ1-2
clone_size: -
cdr3_nt: TGTGCCAGCAGCGATTTAACGGGACAGGGGGCCGGTGGCTACACCTTC
cdr3_aa: CASSDLTGQGAGGYTF

v_call: TRBV28
d_call: -
j_call: TRBJ2-1
clone_size: -
cdr3_nt: TGTGCCAGCAGTAGCCGGACAGTTTCTTTACGTTCGCAGTTCTTC
cdr3_aa: CASSSRTVSLRSQFF

v_call: TRBV7-2
d_call: -
j_call: TRBJ1-5
clone_size: -
cdr3_nt: TGTGCCAGCAGACCCGGGACTGGCAATCAGCCCCAGCATTTT
cdr3_aa: CASRPGTGNQPQHF

v_call: TRBV5-4
d_call: TRBD1
j_call: TRBJ2-7
clone_size: -
cdr3_nt: TGTGCCAGCAACAAACCGGGACAGGTCCCCTACGAGCAGTACTTC
cdr3_aa: CASNKPGQVPYEQYF

v_call: TRBV5-1
d_call: -
j_call: TRBJ1-2
clone_size: -
cdr3_nt: TGCGCCAGCAGCTTCGCCCGACAGGACCACTATGGCTACACCTTC
cdr3_aa: CASSFARQDHYGYTF

v_call: TRBV6-5
d_call: TRBD1
j_call: TRBJ2-7
clone_size: -
cdr3_nt: TGTGCCAGCAGTTACGTTGGGACAGGGGCGGTGCAGTACTTC
cdr3_aa: CASSYVGTGAVQYF

v_call: TRBV11-2
d_call: TRBD2
j_call: TRBJ2-7
clone_size: -
cdr3_nt: TGTGCCAGCAGTCCTCTACTGACTAGCGGCCACGAGCAGTACTTC
cdr3_aa: CASSPLLTSGHEQYF

v_call: TRBV2
d_call: TRBD2
j_call: TRBJ2-1
clone_size: -
cdr3_nt: TGTGCCAGCAGCGGGACTAGCGGGAGAGTCAATGAGCAGTTCTTC
cdr3_aa: CASSGTSGRVNEQFF

v_call: TRBV6-1
d_call: -
j_call: TRBJ2-1
clone_size: -
cdr3_nt: TGTGCCAGCAGTGAATCCCCAGGGCAAGATGAGCAGTTCTTC
cdr3_aa: CASSESPGQDEQFF

v_call: TRBV19
d_call: TRBD1
j_call: TRBJ1-2
clone_size: once
cdr3_nt: TGTGCCAGTAGTATAAGGGGGACAGCGTATGGCTACACCTTC
cdr3_aa: CASSIRGTAYGYTF

v_call: TRBV5-4
d_call: TRBD1
j_call: TRBJ1-2
clone_size: -
cdr3_nt: TGTGCCAGCAGACACTGGGACAGACACTATGGCTACACCTTC
cdr3_aa: CASRHWDRHYGYTF

v_call: TRBV7-6
d_call: TRBD1
j_call: TRBJ1-3
clone_size: -
cdr3_nt: TGTGCCAGCAGCCCCCATCGCAGGGGGCTCTTAGGAAACACCATATATTTT
cdr3_aa: CASSPHRRGLLGNTIYF

v_call: TRBV6-5
d_call: -
j_call: TRBJ1-5
clone_size: -
cdr3_nt: TGTGCCAGCAGGCGCCAGGGATACAATCAGCCCCAGCATTTT
cdr3_aa: CASRRQGYNQPQHF

v_call: TRBV19
d_call: -
j_call: TRBJ1-1
clone_size: -
cdr3_nt: TGTGCCAGCAGTTTTGGGGGGGGGAACACTGAAGCTTTCTTT
cdr3_aa: CASSFGGGNTEAFF

v_call: TRBV28
d_call: TRBD2
j_call: TRBJ2-5
clone_size: -
cdr3_nt: TGTGCCAGCAACCAATCTCTAGCGGGAGAGGAGGAGACCCAGTACTTC
cdr3_aa: CASNQSLAGEEETQYF

v_call: TRBV12-2
d_call: -
j_call: TRBJ1-3
clone_size: -
cdr3_nt: TGTGCAAGTCGCTTAGTTTGTGGGTCAGGGCAGGGCCGCTCTGGAAACACCATATATTTT
cdr3_aa: CASRLVCGSGQGRSGNTIYF

v_call: TRBV9
d_call: -
j_call: TRBJ1-6
clone_size: once
cdr3_nt: TGTGCCAGCAGCGGGAGGGGAGGGTCCTATAATTCACCCCTCCACTTT
cdr3_aa: CASSGRGGSYNSPLHF

v_call: TRBV3-1/TRBV3-2
d_call: -
j_call: TRBJ2-7
clone_size: few
cdr3_nt: TGTGCCAGCAGCCAAGAGCCCGGGGTGGACGAGCAGTACTTC
cdr3_aa: CASSQEPGVDEQYF

v_call: TRBV6-4
d_call: TRBD1
j_call: TRBJ1-1
clone_size: -
cdr3_nt: TGTGCCAGCAGCCAGGGACAGGGAGGGACTGAAGCTTTCTTT
cdr3_aa: CASSQGQGGTEAFF

v_call: TRBV2
d_call: -
j_call: TRBJ2-1
clone_size: once
cdr3_nt: TGTGCCAGCAGTGACCGGGGGTACAATGAGCAGTTCTTC
cdr3_aa: CASSDRGYNEQFF

v_call: TRBV30
d_call: -
j_call: TRBJ1-3
clone_size: few
cdr3_nt: TGTGCCTGGACGGCAGGGCCAGGAAACACCATATATTTT
cdr3_aa: CAWTAGPGNTIYF

v_call: TRBV19
d_call: -
j_call: TRBJ1-1
clone_size: -
cdr3_nt: TGTGCCAGTAGCCCGGAGGGGAGGAACACTGAAGCTTTCTTT
cdr3_aa: CASSPEGRNTEAFF

v_call: TRBV5-1
d_call: TRBD2
j_call: TRBJ2-5
clone_size: -
cdr3_nt: TGCGCCAGCAGCCCCCTCGGGGGGGGATTGGCCCAGTACTTC
cdr3_aa: CASSPLGGGLAQYF

v_call: TRBV19
d_call: TRBD2
j_call: TRBJ2-1
clone_size: -
cdr3_nt: TGTGCCAGTAGTATAGTAACTAGCGGGAGCGGTGAGCAGTTCTTC
cdr3_aa: CASSIVTSGSGEQFF

v_call: TRBV30
d_call: -
j_call: TRBJ1-6
clone_size: -
cdr3_nt: TGTGCCTGGAGTGCTCCCCCCGGGTTAGATGCACCCCTCCACTTT
cdr3_aa: CAWSAPPGLDAPLHF

v_call: TRBV4-2
d_call: TRBD1
j_call: TRBJ1-4
clone_size: -
cdr3_nt: TGTGCCAGCAGCCGCGACAGGGGAGGGGAAAAACTGTTTTTT
cdr3_aa: CASSRDRGGEKLFF

v_call: TRBV7-8
d_call: -
j_call: TRBJ2-7
clone_size: -
cdr3_nt: TGTGCCAGCAGCCTCGATCGGACTATCTACGAGCAGTACTTC
cdr3_aa: CASSLDRTIYEQYF

v_call: TRBV12-3/TRBV12-4
d_call: TRBD2
j_call: TRBJ2-7
clone_size: -
cdr3_nt: TGTGCCAGCAGCGGACTAGCGGTGTACGAGCAGTACTTC
cdr3_aa: CASSGLAVYEQYF

v_call: TRBV11-2
d_call: -
j_call: TRBJ1-4
clone_size: -
cdr3_nt: TGTGCCAGCACTCGGGAAGACCCTAATGAAAAACTGTTTTTT
cdr3_aa: CASTREDPNEKLFF

v_call: TRBV19
d_call: -
j_call: TRBJ1-1
clone_size: -
cdr3_nt: TGTGCCAGTAGTCTCTGGGGACAACGGAACACTGAAGCTTTCTTT
cdr3_aa: CASSLWGQRNTEAFF

v_call: TRBV2
d_call: TRBD2
j_call: TRBJ2-7
clone_size: -
cdr3_nt: TGTGCCAGCAGGAAGACTAGCGCAAGCTCCTACGAGCAGTACTTC
cdr3_aa: CASRKTSASSYEQYF